The 2 T cell receptor beta chains in this list originate from one sample, sequenced in a study of T cell responses to AZD1222 COVID-19 vaccine. The data were produced by immunoSEQ multiplex PCR, yet TCRdb's version contains in-frame clones alone and is incomplete. The table records some 80,000 clones, roughly 80% of them present only once. This sample comprised peripheral blood, obtained 28 days after the second dose of the MenACWY control vaccine. These receptor sequences come from an adult who received the MenACWY meningococcal vaccine as a control.

V gene TRBV4-1 combines with J gene TRBJ2-7; tentative D call: TRBD1 (6 bases). The V gene's germline CDR1 is MGHRA and CDR2 YSYEKL. The CDR3 loop spans 13 amino acids. V lost 3 bases and J 10 bases, leaving 16 bases between the germline ends. The CDR3 DNA reads TGCGCCAGCAGCCACCCTAGACAGGCCCCACAGTACTTC. Translating it yields CASSHPRQAPQYF.

This chain links TRBV27 with TRBJ2-1; 10 bases line up with TRBD1. The germline CDR1 and CDR2 sequences are MNHEY and SMNVEV (reference sequence). The CDR3 totals 16 residues. Unmatched junction bases numbered 12, after V lost 4 bases and J lost 9 bases. CDR3 DNA sequence: TGTGCCAGCAGTTCCAGCTCCGGGACAGGGGTTCCTGAGCAGTTCTTC. Translation gives CASSSSSGTGVPEQFF.